This T cell receptor beta chain appears in the sequencing data of a study of Tregs in tolerant kidney transplant recipients. Looking at the study overall: An approximately 3-day belatacept mixed lymphocyte reaction, sometimes plus 5-day graft donor restimulation, preceded CD4+CD25+CD127- sorting. Broader study findings: No direct test of biological reproducibility was done here.

As for this clone: Its matching antigen is unknown.

V was pared by 0 bases and J by 4 bases, with 9 bases between. CDR1 and CDR2 from the germline V gene are SGHTA and FQGNSA. The CDR3 spans 14 residues. Measured with immunoSEQ multiplex PCR; TCRdb has only the in-frame clones, and not every one. Of just under 45,000 clones listed, nearly 97% are singletons. Sequenced: Tregs from blood cultured with allogeneic cells. The source of this sequence is a human donor in good health. V is TRBV7-2 and J is TRBJ1-2; no clear D. The CDR3 nucleotides are TGTGCCAGCAGCTTAGCGCTAGGCTTCTATGGCTACACCTTC. Its translation is CASSLALGFYGYTF.